This T cell receptor (beta chain) was sequenced during a study of blood T cell repertoires in COVID-19. Study-wide context: Acute and convalescent COVID-19 specimens originated in the United States, Italy and Spain. From T cells, B-cell-depleted T cells, or PBMCs came the material, which was cDNA or gDNA.

Germline V lookup: CDR1 MNHEY, CDR2 SVGAGI. The CDR3 length is 15 residues. The germline V and J ends were trimmed by 2 bases and 5 bases, with 15 bases remaining between them. Original processing notes: Reference gene primer amplification gave estimated nucleated cell counts. Assay: immunoSEQ multiplex PCR; the TCRdb copy retains only in-frame clones and omits some. The DNA gave D and trimming, while V, J and clone size come from that table. This sample has 250,000 to 350,000 clones; about 85% occur once, and the top ten carry roughly 2%. Sequencing used peripheral blood. The J gene is TRBJ1-1, the V gene TRBV6-5; D possibly corresponds to TRBD1 (5 bases). The TCR sequence derives from a woman in her forties or fifties who had recovered from COVID-19. The CDR3 sequence: CASSYLGGPGTEAFF. The DNA for the CDR3 is TGTGCCAGCAGTTACCTGGGGGGACCGGGGACTGAAGCTTTCTTT.